The TCR beta chain described here comes from a study of blood T cell repertoires in COVID-19. This clone was detected once. The CDR3 length is 13 residues. Germline V gene data show CDR1 as GTSNPN and CDR2 as SVGIG (reference sequence). The V end lost 3 bases, the J end lost 8 bases, and 13 bases lay between the germline ends. Libraries were prepared by immunoSEQ multiplex PCR; TCRdb keeps only in-frame clonotypes and omits some of them. The data contain about 230,000 clones, 70% to 90% of them singletons. Sequencing was carried out using peripheral blood. The clonotype originates from a woman aged 70 to 79 with active or convalescent COVID-19. The rearrangement links TRBV30 to TRBJ1-4; D not resolved. The DNA of the CDR3 is TGTGCCTGGAGCCGCGGGGTTGGCGAAAAACTGTTTTTT. It codes for CAWSRGVGEKLFF.